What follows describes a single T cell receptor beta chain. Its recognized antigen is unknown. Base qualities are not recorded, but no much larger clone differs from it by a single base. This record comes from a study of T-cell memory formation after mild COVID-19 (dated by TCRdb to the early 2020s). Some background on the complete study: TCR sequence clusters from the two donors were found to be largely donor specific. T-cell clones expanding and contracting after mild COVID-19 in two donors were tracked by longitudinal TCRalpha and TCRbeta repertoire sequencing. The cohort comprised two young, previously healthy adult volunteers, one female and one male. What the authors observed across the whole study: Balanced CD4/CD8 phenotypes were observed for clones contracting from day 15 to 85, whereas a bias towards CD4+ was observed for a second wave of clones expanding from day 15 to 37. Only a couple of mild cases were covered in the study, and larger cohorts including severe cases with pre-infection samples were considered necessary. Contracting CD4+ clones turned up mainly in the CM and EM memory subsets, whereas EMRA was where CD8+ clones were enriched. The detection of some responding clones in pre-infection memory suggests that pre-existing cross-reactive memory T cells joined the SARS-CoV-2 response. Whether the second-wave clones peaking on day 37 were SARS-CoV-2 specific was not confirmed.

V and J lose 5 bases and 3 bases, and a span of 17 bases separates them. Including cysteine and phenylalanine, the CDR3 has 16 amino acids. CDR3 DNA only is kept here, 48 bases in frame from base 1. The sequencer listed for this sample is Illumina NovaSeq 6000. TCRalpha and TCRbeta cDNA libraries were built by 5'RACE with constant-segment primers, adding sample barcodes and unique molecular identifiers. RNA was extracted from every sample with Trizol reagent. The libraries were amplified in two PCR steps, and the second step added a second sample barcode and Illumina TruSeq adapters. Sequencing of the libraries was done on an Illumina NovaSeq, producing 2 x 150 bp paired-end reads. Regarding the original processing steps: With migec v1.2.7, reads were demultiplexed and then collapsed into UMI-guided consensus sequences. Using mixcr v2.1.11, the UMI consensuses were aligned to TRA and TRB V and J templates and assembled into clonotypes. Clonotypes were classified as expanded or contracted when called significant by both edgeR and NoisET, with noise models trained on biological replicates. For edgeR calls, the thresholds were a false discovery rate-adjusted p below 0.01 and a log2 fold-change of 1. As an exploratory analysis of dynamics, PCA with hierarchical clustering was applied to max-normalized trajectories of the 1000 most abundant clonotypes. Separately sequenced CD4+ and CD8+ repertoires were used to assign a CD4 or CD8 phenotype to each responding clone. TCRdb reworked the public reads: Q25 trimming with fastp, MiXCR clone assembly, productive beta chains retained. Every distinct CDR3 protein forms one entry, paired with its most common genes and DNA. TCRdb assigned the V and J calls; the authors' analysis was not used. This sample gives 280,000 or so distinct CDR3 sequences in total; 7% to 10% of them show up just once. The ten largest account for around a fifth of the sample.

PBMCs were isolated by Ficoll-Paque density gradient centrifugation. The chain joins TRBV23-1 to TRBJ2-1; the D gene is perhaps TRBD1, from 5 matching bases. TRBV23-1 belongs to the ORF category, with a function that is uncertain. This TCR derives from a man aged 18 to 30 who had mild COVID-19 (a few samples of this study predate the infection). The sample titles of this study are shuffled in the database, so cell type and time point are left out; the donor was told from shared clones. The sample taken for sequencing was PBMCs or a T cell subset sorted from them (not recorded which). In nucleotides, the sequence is TGCGCCAGCAGTAAGCCCCCGATCAGGGACTACAATGAGCAGTTCTTC. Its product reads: CASSKPPIRDYNEQFF.